One T cell receptor (beta chain) is described in this entry. The record originates from a study of cytomegalovirus exposure and HLA in healthy donors. TCRdb keeps only in-frame clones here, not all; method: immunoSEQ multiplex PCR. Of about 310,000 clones listed, around 90% are singletons. Germline V gene lookup returns CDR1 SGHAT and CDR2 FQDESV (reference sequence). The CDR3 length is 17 residues. The V gene end was trimmed by 5 bases and the J gene end by 0 bases; junction bases not matched to a gene: 11. This TCR was sampled from a man between 25 and 39 years old in good health and CMV-seronegative. Source material: PBMCs. V and J are TRBV11-1 and TRBJ2-7; 9 bases align to TRBD2. CDR3 DNA sequence: TGTGCCAGCAGCGCGAGCGGGGGGACTAGCTACTCCTACGAGCAGTACTTC. Translating it yields CASSASGGTSYSYEQYF.